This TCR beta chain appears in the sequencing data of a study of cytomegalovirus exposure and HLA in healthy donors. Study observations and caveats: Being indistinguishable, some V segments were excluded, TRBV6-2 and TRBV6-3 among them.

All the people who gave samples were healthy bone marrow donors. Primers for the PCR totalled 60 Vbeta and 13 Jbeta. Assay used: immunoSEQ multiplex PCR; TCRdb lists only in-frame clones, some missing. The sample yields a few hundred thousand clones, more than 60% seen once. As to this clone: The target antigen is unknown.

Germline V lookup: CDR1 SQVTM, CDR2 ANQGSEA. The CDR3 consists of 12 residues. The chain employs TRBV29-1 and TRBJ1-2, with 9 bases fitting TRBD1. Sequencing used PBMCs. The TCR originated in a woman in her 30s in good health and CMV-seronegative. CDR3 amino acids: CGLRTGDYGYTF. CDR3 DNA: TGCGGCCTCAGGACAGGGGATTATGGCTACACCTTC.